This note documents a single TCR beta chain sequence. These data come from a study of T-cell reconstitution after alpha-beta-depleted transplantation in children. Germline values: CDR1 DFQATT, CDR2 SNEGSKA (reference sequence). There are 14 residues in the CDR3. Using unique molecular identifiers, the investigators prepared the TCRbeta library. From the PCR reads, TCRdb called clonotypes with MiXCR, one entry per CDR3 protein. This sample has some 72,000 distinct CDR3 sequences, with about 7.3% found just once. This chain joins TRBV20-1 and TRBJ2-5; 9 nucleotides agree with TRBD2. This material consisted of PBMCs from the stem cell graft donor, taken from the stem cell graft. The TCR originated in a human donor who donated a stem cell graft to a child with acute lymphoblastic leukemia. CDR3 sequence (DNA): TGCAGCTCCTTCGGGCGGGGGGGCTCAGAGACCCAGTACTTC. The encoded protein is CSSFGRGGSETQYF.